Following are 19 T cell receptor delta chains from one sample sequenced in a study of gamma-delta T cells after stem cell transplantation. TCRdb re-called the RT-PCR reads with CATT. Of more than 7,000 delta-chain clones in the sample, approximately 15% were seen once. The source material was gamma-delta T cells. These receptors were obtained from a human donor. It is not recorded whose cells these are; they may come from a transplant donor.

This clone has only a few counts. V gene TRDV1 combines with J gene TRDJ1, with D maybe TRDD3 (7 bases). The V end was cut by 1 base, the J end by 7 bases, with 43 bases between. The CDR3 contains 24 residues. Germline V CDR1 and CDR2: TSWWSYY, QGS. The CDR3 DNA sequence: TGTGCTCTTGGGGAACCCCTCCCCAGTCCTACTAATCCTTGGGGGGATTGTTGGGGCGGTAAACTCATCTTT. It yields the protein CALGEPLPSPTNPWGDCWGGKLIF.

Worth noting for this clone: This likely traces to a read error, being one base from a far larger clone. The chain links TRDV2 to TRDJ1; unclear D gene. The CDR3 totals 13 residues. Germline V lookup: CDR1 GEAIGNYY, CDR2 EKD. CDR3 region: CACDRQGDDKPIF. CDR3 coding DNA: TGTGCCTGTGACAGGCAAGGAGATGATAAACCCATCTTT.

This clone occurred a few times. A read error may explain this, as a much larger clone is one base away. The chain uses TRDV2 and TRDJ3; 9 bases fit TRDD3. CDR1 is GEAIGNYY and CDR2 is EKD in the germline V gene. The CDR3 runs 18 residues. The CDR3 loop is CACDILLGDSWGTRQMFF. CDR3 bases: TGTGCCTGTGACATCTTACTGGGGGACTCCTGGGGCACCCGACAGATGTTTTTC.

In its sample, this clone was seen a few times. With a much larger clone just one base away, this may be a read error. The chain employs TRDV1 and TRDJ1, with TRDD2 as a possible D gene (5 bases). The CDR3 spans 14 residues. V was trimmed by 4 bases and J by 9 bases, leaving 18 bases between them. Germline loops: CDR1 TSWWSYY, CDR2 QGS. This CDR3 reads CALGAYLIEAELIF. The CDR3 DNA sequence: TGTGCTCTTGGGGCCTACCTAATTGAGGCCGAACTCATCTTT.

This clone is medium-sized (0.01 to 0.1%). V usage is TRDV1 and J usage is TRDJ1, with 13 positions matching TRDD3. The CDR3 loop spans 26 amino acids. V shed 2 bases and J 0 bases; nucleotides not matched to a gene: 30. CDR1 and CDR2 from the germline V gene are TSWWSYY and QGS. The chain's CDR3 is CALGEYSLPVRLTGGYAPEYTDKLIF. The CDR3, as DNA: TGTGCTCTTGGGGAATATAGCCTTCCCGTACGACTTACTGGGGGATACGCACCCGAGTACACCGATAAACTCATCTTT.

This clone came up a few times. The chain links TRDV3 to TRDJ1; 8 nucleotides agree with TRDD3. The CDR3 is 19 residues long. V trimming: 2 bases; J trimming: 0 bases; junction bases outside the gene matches: 20. The germline gives CDR1 TVYSNPD, CDR2 GDNSRS (reference sequence). The CDR3: CAFFRRTLGDHPYTDKLIF. CDR3 nucleotides: TGTGCCTTTTTCCGTCGTACCCTGGGGGACCACCCCTACACCGATAAACTCATCTTT.

This clone was detected only a few times. The chain recombines TRDV1 with TRDJ1; 9 bases line up with TRDD3. This CDR3 has 19 residues. Unmatched junction bases numbered 14, after V lost 2 bases and J lost 1 base. Germline CDR1 reads TSWWSYY; CDR2 reads QGS. CDR3 coding DNA: TGTGCTCTTGGGGAAAGCGTCCTTCCTGGGGGATGCCGCACCGATAAACTCATCTTT. Translation: CALGESVLPGGCRTDKLIF.

This clone ranks as medium-sized. V is TRDV1 and J is TRDJ1; the match to TRDD3 covers 12 bases. The germline gives CDR1 TSWWSYY, CDR2 QGS. The CDR3 is 22 residues long. The V gene end was trimmed by 2 bases and the J gene end by 3 bases; junction bases not matched to a gene: 22. The CDR3 bases are TGTGCTCTTGGGGAAGGGACGGTGCAGTACTGGGGGATACCCCAAGGAGCCGATAAACTCATCTTT. It yields the protein CALGEGTVQYWGIPQGADKLIF.

In its sample, this clone was seen a few times. The gene calls are TRDV2 and TRDJ1, with D unclear. This CDR3 region has 14 residues. The germline V gene has CDR1 GEAIGNYY and CDR2 EKD. V lost 0 bases and J lost 0, with 7 bases in between. CDR3 in DNA: TGTGCCTGTGACACCGTGTCTTACACCGATAAACTCATCTTT. Protein sequence: CACDTVSYTDKLIF.

The V and J genes are TRDV3 and TRDJ2; 7 nucleotides match TRDD3. V shed 3 bases and J 6 bases; nucleotides not matched to a gene: 22. Germline CDR1 is TVYSNPD and CDR2 is GDNSRS (reference sequence). The CDR3 extends over 18 amino acids. The CDR3, as DNA: TGTGCCTTCACATTACTGGGGTCTGATGGGGATGAGGCAGCACAACTCTTCTTT. Encoded protein: CAFTLLGSDGDEAAQLFF.

By sample fraction, this clone is medium-sized (0.01 to 0.1%). V usage is TRDV1 and J usage is TRDJ1, with D hard to call. The CDR3 is 19 amino acids. Germline CDR1 TSWWSYY, CDR2 QGS. Trimming cost V 6 bases and J 0 bases, with 26 bases left between them. The CDR3 is CALGDPRGIPLLYTDKLIF. In DNA, the CDR3 is TGTGCTCTTGGCGATCCGAGGGGCATTCCCTTGCTGTACACCGATAAACTCATCTTT.

CDR3 sequence (DNA): TGTGCTCTTGGGGAACCGTTCCACAGCCGACCCGTGTGCACCGATAAACTCATCTTT. It translates to CALGEPFHSRPVCTDKLIF. V gene TRDV1 combines with J gene TRDJ1; D is ambiguous. Trimming stripped 1 base from V and 1 base from J, with 22 bases between. The CDR3 is 19 residues long. Germline V gives CDR1 TSWWSYY, CDR2 QGS.

A note on this clone: The TCRdb protein, from a much larger clone, departs from this DNA's translation at residue 4, likely by read error; the protein shown derives from the DNA. The rearrangement joins TRDV2 to TRDJ2, with TRDD3 identical over 10 bases. This CDR3 is built from 16 residues. Germline loops: CDR1 GEAIGNYY, CDR2 EKD. CDR3 nucleotides: TGTGCCTGTGGCACCCTGGGGGATACTTTGACAGCACAACTCTTCTTT. This encodes CACGTLGDTLTAQLFF.

The chain carries TRAV29/DV5 and TRDJ1; TRDD3 matches 8 bases. This CDR3 is built from 17 residues. Per germline, CDR1 NSMFDY and CDR2 ISSIKDK. V was clipped by 2 bases and J by 0 bases; unmatched bases: 12. CDR3 DNA sequence: TGTGCAGCAAGGGTTTATGGGGGATGGGGGTACACCGATAAACTCATCTTT. Translation gives CAARVYGGWGYTDKLIF.

As to this clone: A single base is all that separates this from a far larger clone, so a read error is likely. The chain uses TRDV2 and TRDJ3; 12 bases line up with TRDD3. The CDR3 extends over 20 amino acids. Germline V gene data show CDR1 as GEAIGNYY and CDR2 as EKD. The CDR3 region has the DNA TGTGCCTGTGACACCCCCGTACTGGGGGATACTCCCTGGTACACCCGACAGATGTTTTTC. Translation: CACDTPVLGDTPWYTRQMFF.

This clone was detected a few times. This could be a read error, since a much larger clone is one nucleotide away. The chain employs TRDV2 and TRDJ3; no reliable D call. The CDR3 has 18 amino acids. Germline V gene data show CDR1 as GEAIGNYY and CDR2 as EKD. Deletions cut 3 bases from V and 0 bases from J, with 14 bases between. CDR3 residues: CACDVLRVSSWDTRQMFF. For the CDR3, the DNA is TGTGCCTGTGACGTACTGAGGGTCAGCTCCTGGGACACCCGACAGATGTTTTTC.

This clone was detected a few times. This sequence joins TRDV1 and TRDJ1, with 7 nucleotides matching TRDD3. CDR3 length equals 15 residues. V shed 0 bases and J 3 bases; nucleotides not matched to a gene: 4. Germline CDR1 and CDR2: TSWWSYY and QGS. The CDR3 loop is CALGELGDGADKLIF. The CDR3 bases are TGTGCTCTTGGGGAACTGGGGGATGGCGCCGATAAACTCATCTTT.

V is TRDV2 and J is TRDJ3, with 11 positions matching TRDD3. V lost 1 base, J lost 1 base, and 17 bases stayed unmatched. CDR3 length: 23 amino acids. Looked up from germline, CDR1 is GEAIGNYY and CDR2 is EKD. CDR3 DNA: TGTGCCTGTGACACGGGAAGTAGAAAGCTGGGGGATACACCATCCTGGGACACCCGACAGATGTTTTTC. Its translation: CACDTGSRKLGDTPSWDTRQMFF.

Remarks on this clone: A read error is possible here, since a much larger clone lies one base away. The chain couples TRAV29/DV5 to TRDJ2, with 9 bases fitting TRDD3. Germline V gene data show CDR1 as NSMFDY and CDR2 as ISSIKDK. V shed 4 bases, J shed 0 bases, and the junction held 22 bases outside the gene matches. There are 21 residues in the CDR3. The CDR3 DNA is TGTGCAGCACCTTCTTCCTATCTATACTGGGGGACCGAAGCTTTGACAGCACAACTCTTCTTT. Translation: CAAPSSYLYWGTEALTAQLFF. The full variable domain, with the rest looked up from reference TRAV29/DV5 and TRDJ2, is DQQVKQNSPSLSVQEGRISILNCDYTNSMFDYFLWYKKYPAEGPTFLISISSIKDKNEDGRFTVFLNKSAKHLSLHIVPSQPGDSAVYFCAAPSSYLYWGTEALTAQLFFGKGTQLIVEP.